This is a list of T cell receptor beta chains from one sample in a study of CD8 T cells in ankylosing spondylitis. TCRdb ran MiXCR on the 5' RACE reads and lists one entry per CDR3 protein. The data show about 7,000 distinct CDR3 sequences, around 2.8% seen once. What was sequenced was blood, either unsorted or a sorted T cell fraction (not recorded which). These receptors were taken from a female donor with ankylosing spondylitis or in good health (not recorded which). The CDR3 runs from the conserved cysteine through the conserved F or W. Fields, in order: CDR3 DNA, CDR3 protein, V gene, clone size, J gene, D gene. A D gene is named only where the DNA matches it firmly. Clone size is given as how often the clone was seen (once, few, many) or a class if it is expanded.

CDR3 DNA: TGCGCCAGCAGTCGTTCCGACAGACACAATCAGCCCCAGCATTTT
CDR3 protein: CASSRSDRHNQPQHF
V gene: TRBV23-1
clone size: many
J gene: TRBJ1-5
D gene: .

CDR3 DNA: TGTGCCAGCAGCGTAGATCCAGGGGGTCCCTTAGGGGAGCTGTTTTTT
CDR3 protein: CASSVDPGGPLGELFF
V gene: TRBV9
clone size: hyperexpanded
J gene: TRBJ2-2
D gene: TRBD1

CDR3 DNA: TGTGCCAGCAGCTCTAACTATGGCTACACCTTC
CDR3 protein: CASSSNYGYTF
V gene: TRBV9
clone size: many
J gene: TRBJ1-2
D gene: .

CDR3 DNA: TGTGCCAGCGATGATTTAGGGGTAGGCAACGAAGGTGAGCAGTTCTTC
CDR3 protein: CASDDLGVGNEGEQFF
V gene: TRBV9
clone size: many
J gene: TRBJ2-1
D gene: .

CDR3 DNA: TGTGCCAGCAGCGGCGGACAGCCGCGGGACACAGATACGCAGTATTTT
CDR3 protein: CASSGGQPRDTDTQYF
V gene: TRBV9
clone size: many
J gene: TRBJ2-3
D gene: .

CDR3 DNA: TGTGCCAGCAGCTCTGAGGGACAAGAGACCCAGTACTTC
CDR3 protein: CASSSEGQETQYF
V gene: TRBV9
clone size: many
J gene: TRBJ2-5
D gene: .

CDR3 DNA: TGTGCCAGCAGCGGAGAGAATACCGGGACGTCCTCTTATGGCTACACCTTC
CDR3 protein: CASSGENTGTSSYGYTF
V gene: TRBV9
clone size: many
J gene: TRBJ1-2
D gene: .

CDR3 DNA: TGTGCCAGCAGCGTAGACGGAAGCATGGGCTACACCTTC
CDR3 protein: CASSVDGSMGYTF
V gene: TRBV9
clone size: many
J gene: TRBJ1-2
D gene: .

CDR3 DNA: TGTGCCAGCAGCCACCCGAGGACAGGGGGGGGAAGCTCCTACGAGCAGTACTTC
CDR3 protein: CASSHPRTGGGSSYEQYF
V gene: TRBV9
clone size: many
J gene: TRBJ2-7
D gene: TRBD1

CDR3 DNA: TGTGCCAGCAGCGTAGGTGGTCACGGTGACTACGAGCAGTACTTC
CDR3 protein: CASSVGGHGDYEQYF
V gene: TRBV9
clone size: many
J gene: TRBJ2-7
D gene: .

CDR3 DNA: TGTGCCAGCAGCCGTAGCGGAGGGAATGAGCAGTTCTTC
CDR3 protein: CASSRSGGNEQFF
V gene: TRBV9
clone size: many
J gene: TRBJ2-1
D gene: .

CDR3 DNA: TGTGCCAGCAGCCCAACAGGGGGGGCCGTCACAGATACGCAGTATTTT
CDR3 protein: CASSPTGGAVTDTQYF
V gene: TRBV9
clone size: many
J gene: TRBJ2-3
D gene: .

CDR3 DNA: TGTGCCAGCAGCGAGTCTGCGGGGGGCGGGTACGAGCAGTACTTC
CDR3 protein: CASSESAGGGYEQYF
V gene: TRBV9
clone size: many
J gene: TRBJ2-7
D gene: TRBD2

CDR3 DNA: TGTGCCAGCAGCGTATTGGGTTGGGGGGTAGATACGCAGTATTTT
CDR3 protein: CASSVLGWGVDTQYF
V gene: TRBV9
clone size: many
J gene: TRBJ2-3
D gene: .

CDR3 DNA: TGTGCCAGCAGCGCATACGCCGGAGGGAACACTGAAGCTTTCTTT
CDR3 protein: CASSAYAGGNTEAFF
V gene: TRBV9
clone size: many
J gene: TRBJ1-1
D gene: .

CDR3 DNA: TGTGCCAGCAGCGTGCCCTCAGGGGGCGCGGACACTGAAGCTTTCTTT
CDR3 protein: CASSVPSGGADTEAFF
V gene: TRBV9
clone size: many
J gene: TRBJ1-1
D gene: TRBD1

CDR3 DNA: TGTGCCAGCAGCGTCCCCCCTAGCGGGAGTTACAATGAGCAGTTCTTC
CDR3 protein: CASSVPPSGSYNEQFF
V gene: TRBV9
clone size: many
J gene: TRBJ2-1
D gene: TRBD2

CDR3 DNA: TGTGCCAGCAGCGCTCGTTCGGCGGGAGGGTCCTACAATGAGCAGTTCTTC
CDR3 protein: CASSARSAGGSYNEQFF
V gene: TRBV9
clone size: many
J gene: TRBJ2-1
D gene: TRBD2

CDR3 DNA: TGTGCCAGCAGCGCAACAGGGTTTTTTGAAAAACTGTTTTTT
CDR3 protein: CASSATGFFEKLFF
V gene: TRBV9
clone size: many
J gene: TRBJ1-4
D gene: .

CDR3 DNA: TGTGCCAGCAGCGAATTTGGAGGGAACACTGAAGCTTTCTTT
CDR3 protein: CASSEFGGNTEAFF
V gene: TRBV9
clone size: many
J gene: TRBJ1-1
D gene: .

CDR3 DNA: TGTGCCAGCAGCGTAGGGGCTAGCGGGGTGAGCTACGAGCAGTACTTC
CDR3 protein: CASSVGASGVSYEQYF
V gene: TRBV9
clone size: many
J gene: TRBJ2-7
D gene: TRBD2

CDR3 DNA: TGTGCCAGCAGCCCGGAGGGTACCTCTACTTCCGAGCAGTACTTC
CDR3 protein: CASSPEGTSTSEQYF
V gene: TRBV9
clone size: medium-sized
J gene: TRBJ2-7
D gene: .

CDR3 DNA: TGTGCCAGCAGCGTAGATGTGAACACTGAAGCTTTCTTT
CDR3 protein: CASSVDVNTEAFF
V gene: TRBV9
clone size: many
J gene: TRBJ1-1
D gene: .

CDR3 DNA: TGTGCCAGCAGCGTAGGAGGCAGGGGGATTGACGAGCAGTACTTC
CDR3 protein: CASSVGGRGIDEQYF
V gene: TRBV9
clone size: many
J gene: TRBJ2-7
D gene: TRBD1

CDR3 DNA: TGTGCCAGCAGCACCCCCGCAGATACGCAGTATTTT
CDR3 protein: CASSTPADTQYF
V gene: TRBV9
clone size: medium-sized
J gene: TRBJ2-3
D gene: .

CDR3 DNA: TGTGCCAGCAGCGTAGGTCGGGGGCTCTCCTACGAGCAGTACTTC
CDR3 protein: CASSVGRGLSYEQYF
V gene: TRBV9
clone size: many
J gene: TRBJ2-7
D gene: .

CDR3 DNA: TGTGCCAGCAGCGTAGTTGCCAATGAGCAGTTCTTC
CDR3 protein: CASSVVANEQFF
V gene: TRBV9
clone size: many
J gene: TRBJ2-1
D gene: .

CDR3 DNA: TGTGCCAGCAGCGTTCAAGCTAGCGGGAGGGCCACCAATGAGCAGTTCTTC
CDR3 protein: CASSVQASGRATNEQFF
V gene: TRBV9
clone size: many
J gene: TRBJ2-1
D gene: TRBD2

CDR3 DNA: TGTGCCAGCAGCGTAGAGACAGGGGCGGCCGCAGATACGCAGTATTTT
CDR3 protein: CASSVETGAAADTQYF
V gene: TRBV9
clone size: many
J gene: TRBJ2-3
D gene: TRBD1

CDR3 DNA: TGTGCCAGCAGCGCGGGGACTAGCGTAGGCGAGCAGTACTTC
CDR3 protein: CASSAGTSVGEQYF
V gene: TRBV9
clone size: many
J gene: TRBJ2-7
D gene: TRBD2

CDR3 DNA: TGTGCCAGCAGCGTAGCCCTGACGGGCCAGGCCTATGACTACACCTTC
CDR3 protein: CASSVALTGQAYDYTF
V gene: TRBV9
clone size: many
J gene: TRBJ1-2
D gene: .